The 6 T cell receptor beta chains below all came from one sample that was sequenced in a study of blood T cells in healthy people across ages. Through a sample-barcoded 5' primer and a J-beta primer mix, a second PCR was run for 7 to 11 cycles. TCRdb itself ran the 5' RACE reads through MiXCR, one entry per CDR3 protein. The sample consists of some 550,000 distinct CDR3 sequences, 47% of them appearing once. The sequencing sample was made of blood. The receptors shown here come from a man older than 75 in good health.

CDR3 bases: TGTGCCATCAACAGACTAGCGGGGGGCCAAAACAATGAGCAGTACTTC. Residues: CAINRLAGGQNNEQYF. This rearrangement joins TRBV10-3 to TRBJ2-1; 13 nucleotides line up with TRBD2. The DNA end is more similar to TRBJ2-7, so the J call may be wrong. The CDR3 is made up of 16 amino acids. CDR1 and CDR2 from the germline V gene are ENHRY and SYGVKD.

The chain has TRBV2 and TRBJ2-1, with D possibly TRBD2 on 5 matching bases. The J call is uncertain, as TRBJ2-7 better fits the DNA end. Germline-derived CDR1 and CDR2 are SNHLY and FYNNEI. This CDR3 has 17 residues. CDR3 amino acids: CASRGPRGVESYNEQYF. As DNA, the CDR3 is TGTGCCAGCAGGGGCCCCCGGGGAGTGGAATCCTACAATGAGCAGTACTTC.

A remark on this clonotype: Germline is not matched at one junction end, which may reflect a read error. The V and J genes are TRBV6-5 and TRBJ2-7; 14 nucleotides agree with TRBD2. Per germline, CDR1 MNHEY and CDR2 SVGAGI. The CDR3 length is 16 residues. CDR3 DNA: TGTGCCAGCGGTTACGGACTAGCGGGGGGATATTGCGAGCAGTACTTC. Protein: CASGYGLAGGYCEQYF.

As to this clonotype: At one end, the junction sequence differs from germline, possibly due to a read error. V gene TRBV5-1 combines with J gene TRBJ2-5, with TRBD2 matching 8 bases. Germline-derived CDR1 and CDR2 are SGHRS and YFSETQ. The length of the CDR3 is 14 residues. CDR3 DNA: TGCGCCAGCAGCCCCGGGAGGGCCCAAGAGACCCAGTGCTTC. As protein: CASSPGRAQETQCF.

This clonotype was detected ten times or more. CDR3 loop: CASTADRRPFGHNEQFF. DNA for the CDR3: TGTGCCAGCACCGCGGACAGGCGCCCCTTCGGGCACAATGAGCAGTTCTTC. The chain joins TRBV6-6 to TRBJ2-1; 7 bases match TRBD1. The CDR3 sequence is 17 residues long. The germline CDR1 and CDR2 sequences are MNHNY and SVGAGI (reference sequence). The J segment lost 5 bases and the V segment lost 7 bases, leaving 17 bases of the junction unmatched.

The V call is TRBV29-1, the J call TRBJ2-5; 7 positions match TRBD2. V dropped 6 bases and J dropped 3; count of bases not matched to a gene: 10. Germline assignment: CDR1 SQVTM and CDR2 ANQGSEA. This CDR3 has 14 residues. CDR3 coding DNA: TGCAGCGTCCCCCTTCGGGCGGGGGAAGAGACCCAGTACTTC. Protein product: CSVPLRAGEETQYF.